The clone carrying this T cell receptor beta chain has just a few counts. The time point denotes: pre-sensitization, week 0. Specified treatment: therapeutic diphenylcyclopropenone sensitization with weekly scalp DPC. Each patch-test visit's blood sample preceded patch application. Unfractionated whole blood was the source from which total RNA was extracted. Each cDNA molecule in the library carried unique molecular identifiers. In TCRdb, the RACE reads were re-called with MiXCR into one record per CDR3 protein. Seen here are approximately 260,000 distinct CDR3 sequences, about 8.1% observed once, and the top ten hold over 2%. The entry originates in a study of human T cells and chemical hapten exposure. From germline, CDR1 is PRHDT and CDR2 FYEKMQ (reference sequence). This CDR3 is built from 14 residues. V shed 1 base and J shed 9 bases, with 13 bases lying between them.

The gene calls are TRBV13 and TRBJ2-1, with D possibly being TRBD2 (6 bases). This TCR came from a woman in her thirties or forties with alopecia areata. Some clones in this sample may be carry-over from other donors' samples. Material: whole blood, obtained in connection with sensitization to the hapten diphenylcyclopropenone (DPC). The CDR3, as DNA: TGTGCCAGCAGCTTAGCGGCGGGGCCTACTGAGCAGTTCTTC. This gives the protein CASSLAAGPTEQFF. Full variable domain (rest looked up from reference TRBV13 and TRBJ2-1): AAGVIQSPRHLIKEKRETATLKCYPIPRHDTVYWYQQGPGQDPQFLISFYEKMQSDKGSIPDRFSAQQFSDYHSELNMSSLELGDSALYFCASSLAAGPTEQFFGPGTRLTVL.